The T cell receptor beta chain described here comes from a study of post-analysis software for immune sequencing data. Study at large: Disease trajectories encompassed relapsing-remitting, secondary progressive and progressive-relapsing multiple sclerosis.

Study observations and caveats: Samples sharing a preparation batch grouped tightly together when assessed by F measure. Included in a set of roughly five TRBV segments more frequent in patients than controls were TRBV5-6, TRBV5-1 and TRBV20-1.

Prepared TCR beta cDNA libraries contained unique molecular identifiers. The T cell input of roughly 0.95 to 10 million gave approximately 460,000 cDNA molecules. TCRdb itself ran the PCR reads through MiXCR, one entry per CDR3 protein. The sample lists about 820,000 distinct CDR3 sequences; about 53% were seen once. As concerns this clonotype: Antigen: not known.

The V end was cut by 3 bases, the J end by 3 bases, with 23 bases between. This CDR3 contains 18 residues. Germline CDR1 and CDR2: MDHEN and SYDVKM. Sequencing input: blood. This TCR was recovered from a girl under 18 with multiple sclerosis. The chain links TRBV28 to TRBJ1-1, with TRBD1 as a possible D gene (5 bases). The CDR3 coding sequence is TGTGCCAGCAGTTTTAGCCGGGGGTGGGGGATTTTTGACACTGAAGCTTTCTTT. Translated: CASSFSRGWGIFDTEAFF.